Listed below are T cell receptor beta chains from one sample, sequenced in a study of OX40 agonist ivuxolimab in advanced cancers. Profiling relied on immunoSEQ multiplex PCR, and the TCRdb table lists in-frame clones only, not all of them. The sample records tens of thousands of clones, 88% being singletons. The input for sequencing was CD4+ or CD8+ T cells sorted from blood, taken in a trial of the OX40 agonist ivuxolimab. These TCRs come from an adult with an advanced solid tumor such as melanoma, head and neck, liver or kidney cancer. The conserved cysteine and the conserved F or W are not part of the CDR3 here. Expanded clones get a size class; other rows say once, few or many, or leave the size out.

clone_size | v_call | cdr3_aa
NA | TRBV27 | ASSWDGRTGELF
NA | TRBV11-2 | ASSPGLGPGELF
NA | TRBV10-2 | ASSSSGRESNEQF
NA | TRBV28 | ASRGTGEDEQF
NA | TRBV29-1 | SVDSPTGEY
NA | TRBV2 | ASGDLDTEAF
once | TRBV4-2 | ASSQGQGLSYEQY
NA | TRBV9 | ASSPPYGTDTQY
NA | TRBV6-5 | ASSQGAVGQETQY
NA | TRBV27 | ASSPDRGLIEQY
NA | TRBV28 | ASSSRDRGYEQY
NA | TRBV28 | ASSLYAEDNSPLH
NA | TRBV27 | ASSLAGVYNEQF
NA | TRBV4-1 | ASSQVLGGLLANEQF
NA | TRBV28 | ASSLSSGRSEQY
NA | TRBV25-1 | ASSRRGTVYNEQF
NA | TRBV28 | ASSLSKGSEAF
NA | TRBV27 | ASSLGGMNTEAF
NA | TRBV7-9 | ASSLAFGGLVPYEQY
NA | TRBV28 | ASSSIGTVSYEQY
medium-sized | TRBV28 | ASSDPDEQF
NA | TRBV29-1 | SVDWTGGYGYT
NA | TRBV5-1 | ASSSGGGLTPYEQY
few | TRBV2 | ASSEDRAPGNTIY
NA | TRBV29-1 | SVIGDLNTGELF
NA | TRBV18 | ASSPSGTSGSYNEQF
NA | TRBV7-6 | ASSLVLAETQY
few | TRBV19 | ASSTGLNTEAF
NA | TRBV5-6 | ASSQQGEAF
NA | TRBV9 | ASSSLGVKDYGYT
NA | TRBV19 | ASSMGQGADQPQH
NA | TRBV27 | ASSIEPSGRDTQY
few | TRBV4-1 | ASSPRQDSSYNSPLH
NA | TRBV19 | ASSLGYNEQF
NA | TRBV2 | ASRGTTRGYEQY
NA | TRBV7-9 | ASREDTYNEQF
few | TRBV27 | ASSLWGNTEAF
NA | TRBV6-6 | ASKTADDQPQH
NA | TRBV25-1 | ASPCSGRVSQY
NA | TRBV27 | ASSPTGAGAPLH
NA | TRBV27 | ASSWTVLPYNEQF
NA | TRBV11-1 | ASSLARDGTYEQY
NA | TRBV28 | ASTPSGYEQY
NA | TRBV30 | AWRTLGAYEQF
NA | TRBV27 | ASSWVSGANVLT
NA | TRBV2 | ASSPVYEQY
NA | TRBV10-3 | AISDLKNTEAF
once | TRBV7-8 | ASSPYGTQALYEQY
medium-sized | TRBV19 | ASNPWGQGNQPQH
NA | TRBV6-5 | ASSYALAGYEQY
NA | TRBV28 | ASSFPAPGTSGRRDYNEQF
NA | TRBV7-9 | ASSSGSYNEQF
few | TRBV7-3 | ASSPGGGGGYT
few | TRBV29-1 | SALSGSSYNEQF